The 21 T cell receptor beta chains in this list originate from one sample, sequenced in a study of early T cells in non-severe SARS-CoV-2 infection (dated by TCRdb to the early 2020s). The method behind the library was 5' RACE. The instrument was a NextSeq 500. TCRdb took the public reads, trimmed them with fastp at Q25, ran MiXCR for clone calling and kept in-frame beta chains. Each entry is one CDR3 protein sequence, shown with its most common DNA and genes. This sample has around 45,000 distinct CDR3 sequences in its table, and less than 8.5% of those were observed once. Under 9.5% of the sample rests with the top ten. Sequencing used whole blood. The receptors stem from an adult who was a healthcare worker with PCR-confirmed SARS-CoV-2 infection or an uninfected control (not recorded which).

On this clonotype: An end of the junction differs from the germline gene, which may be a read error. CDR3: CAIIESGGDHGYTF. DNA for the CDR3: TGTGCCATCATTGAGTCCGGAGGAGATCATGGCTACACCTTC. The chain joins TRBV10-3 to TRBJ1-2; no definite D call. From germline, CDR1 is ENHRY and CDR2 SYGVKD. This CDR3 contains 14 residues.

This rearrangement joins TRBV27 to TRBJ2-7; 9 bases align to TRBD2. With 5 bases clipped from V and 0 bases from J, the junction kept 8 bases outside the gene matches. Germline CDR1 and CDR2: MNHEY and SMNVEV (reference sequence). The length of the CDR3 is 16 residues. Here the CDR3 DNA reads TGTGCCAGCAGTCCCTCAGCGGGGGGCCTCTCCTACGAGCAGTACTTC. Protein product: CASSPSAGGLSYEQYF.

At least ten counts were recorded for this clonotype. The V and J genes are TRBV6-6 and TRBJ2-7; a weak D match, TRBD1 (5 bases). Germline CDR1 and CDR2: MNHNY and SVGAGI (reference sequence). V lost 9 bases to trimming and J lost 6 bases, with 9 bases between them. The CDR3 length is 10 residues. The CDR3 loop reads CARRTLEQYF. The DNA of the CDR3 is TGTGCCAGACGGACACTCGAGCAGTACTTC.

The rearrangement uses TRBV7-9 and TRBJ1-1; the D is unclear. V lost 4 bases and J 11 bases, leaving 11 bases between the germline ends. The germline V gene has CDR1 SEHNR and CDR2 FQNEAQ (reference sequence). CDR3 length: 11 residues. CDR3 in DNA: TGTGCCAGCAGCTCGGAAATCGGGGCTTTCTTT. Residues: CASSSEIGAFF.

This clonotype was detected many times. J is TRBJ1-1 and V is TRBV5-6; D unclear. The V gene's germline CDR1 is SGHDT and CDR2 YYEEEE. V was cut by 1 base and J by 2 bases, with 6 bases left in between. The CDR3 sequence is 13 residues long. The CDR3 coding sequence is TGTGCCAGCAGCTTGTTGGGAAACACTGAAGCTTTCTTT. Amino acids: CASSLLGNTEAFF.

Many counts were recorded for this clonotype. This chain connects TRBV6-2 or TRBV6-3 to TRBJ2-3, with a possible D match to TRBD2 (6 bases). The CDR3 length is 16 residues. Trimming cost V 0 bases and J 4 bases, with 14 bases left between them. Germline values: CDR1 MNHEY, CDR2 SVGEGT. The CDR3 DNA reads TGTGCCAGCAGTTACTCGGGACTTGCAAGGCCAGATACGCAGTATTTT. This sequence encodes CASSYSGLARPDTQYF.

At least ten counts were recorded for this clonotype. The rearrangement uses TRBV5-1 and TRBJ2-7; D is possibly TRBD1 or TRBD2 (5 bases each). This CDR3 region has 18 residues. Per germline, CDR1 SGHRS and CDR2 YFSETQ. V lost 1 base to trimming and J lost 4 bases, with 24 bases between them. The CDR3 sequence is CASSLPRKVGTQEYEQYF. CDR3 sequence (DNA): TGCGCCAGCAGCTTGCCGAGGAAGGTAGGGACCCAAGAATACGAGCAGTACTTC.

This chain links TRBV29-1 with TRBJ1-1; D is unresolved. Trimming pared 6 bases from V and 4 bases from J, leaving 9 bases between. The CDR3 loop spans 11 amino acids. Germline V gives CDR1 SQVTM, CDR2 ANQGSEA. DNA for the CDR3: TGCAGCGTCTGGTTGAGCACTGAAGCTTTCTTT. This gives the protein CSVWLSTEAFF.

This clonotype came up many times. The chain has TRBV24-1 and TRBJ2-1; TRBD1 aligns across 8 bases. The CDR3 has 19 residues. The V gene end was trimmed by 0 bases and the J gene end by 9 bases; junction bases not matched to a gene: 18. Germline V gene data show CDR1 as KGHDR and CDR2 as SFDVKD. CDR3 DNA sequence: TGTGCCACCAGTGATTTGACCCCGGGACAGGAAGAACCACCCGGTGAGCAGTTCTTC. It codes for CATSDLTPGQEEPPGEQFF.

Many counts were recorded for this clonotype. V usage is TRBV7-8 and J usage is TRBJ1-1; D is unclear. The V gene lost 2 bases and the J gene lost 2 bases, with 12 bases spanning the gap. The CDR3 totals 15 residues. The germline CDR1 and CDR2 sequences are SGHVS and FQNEAQ. DNA of the CDR3: TGTGCCAGCAGCTTACCGCCCAATTTAAACACTGAAGCTTTCTTT. Its protein is CASSLPPNLNTEAFF.

This clonotype was observed many times. The rearrangement uses TRBV5-4 and TRBJ2-3; D might be TRBD2 (5 bases). CDR1 and CDR2 from the germline V gene are SGHNT and YYREEE (reference sequence). V lost 2 bases, J lost 5 bases, and 12 bases lay in between. The CDR3 length is 14 residues. The CDR3 spells CASSLKDGGDTQYF. CDR3 DNA sequence: TGTGCCAGCAGCTTAAAGGACGGAGGAGATACGCAGTATTTT.

This clonotype has ten or more counts. The J gene is TRBJ2-3, the V gene TRBV20-1, with TRBD2 as a possible D gene (5 bases). The CDR3 covers 14 residues. Trimming took off 3 bases at V and 6 bases at J, with 16 bases between the two ends. Germline V CDR1 and CDR2: DFQATT, SNEGSKA (reference sequence). CDR3 DNA sequence: TGCAGTGCTAGTGGATCGGGGTTGTCGGATACGCAGTATTTT. Translation: CSASGSGLSDTQYF.

This clonotype was seen only a few times. The V call is TRBV7-9, the J call TRBJ2-5; 7 nucleotides agree with TRBD2. The CDR3 totals 13 residues. V shed 1 base, J shed 4 bases, and the junction held 0 bases outside the gene matches. CDR1 and CDR2 (germline): SEHNR, FQNEAQ (reference sequence). The CDR3 DNA reads TGTGCCAGCAGCTTAGGGGGGGGAGAGACCCAGTACTTC. Translation: CASSLGGGETQYF.

The table lists this clonotype with many counts. The junction departs from germline at one end; a sequencing error may be responsible. CDR3 amino acids: CASSFLAGGLAVF. In DNA, the CDR3 is TGTGCCAGCAGCTTCCTAGCGGGGGGGTTAGCCGTCTTC. The chain combines TRBV5-8 with TRBJ2-1, with 12 bases identical to TRBD2. Germline assignment: CDR1 SGHTS and CDR2 YDEGEE. The length of the CDR3 is 13 residues. The variable domain in full, with the rest retrieved from reference TRBV5-8 and TRBJ2-1, is EAGVTQSPTHLIKTRGQQATLRCSPISGHTSVYWYQQALGLGLQFLLWYDEGEERNRGNFPPRFSGRQFPNYSSELNVNALELEDSALYLCASSFLAGGLAVFGPGTRLTVL.

This clonotype was found many times. The V call is TRBV6-6, the J call TRBJ2-7; 7 bases fit TRBD1. CDR3 length equals 14 residues. Germline V gene sequence: CDR1 MNHNY, CDR2 SVGAGI (reference sequence). V lost 2 bases, J lost 2 bases, and 3 bases stayed unmatched. As DNA, the CDR3 is TGTGCCAGCAGTTACCCGACAGGGACCTACGAGCAGTACTTC. Its translation: CASSYPTGTYEQYF.

This clonotype was found many times. This chain uses TRBV7-2 with TRBJ2-3; TRBD2 agrees at 8 bases. There are 15 residues in the CDR3. Germline CDR1 is SGHTA and CDR2 is FQGNSA. With 5 bases clipped from V and 4 bases from J, the junction kept 8 bases outside the gene matches. CDR3 sequence: CASSPGLAQADTQYF. The CDR3 coding sequence is TGTGCCAGCAGCCCCGGACTAGCTCAAGCAGATACGCAGTATTTT.

In its sample, this clonotype was seen many times. The chain combines TRBV3-1 with TRBJ2-7; D remains unclear. CDR3 size: 13 residues. V dropped 5 bases and J dropped 6 bases, with 14 bases sitting between them. CDR1 and CDR2 (germline): LGHDT, YNNKEL (reference sequence). The CDR3 nucleotides read TGTGCCAGCAGCGGAGCCAGGACCGGCGAGCAGTACTTC. This codes for CASSGARTGEQYF.

The rearrangement uses TRBV27 and TRBJ2-3; 7 positions match TRBD2. CDR1 and CDR2 from the germline V gene are MNHEY and SMNVEV (reference sequence). V was clipped by 5 bases and J by 2 bases; unmatched bases: 10. CDR3 length: 16 residues. The CDR3 DNA is TGTGCCAGCAGTCCCTCCAGACTAGCCACCACAGATACGCAGTATTTT. It encodes CASSPSRLATTDTQYF.

This clonotype was counted between two and nine times. The chain combines TRBV20-1 with TRBJ2-7; D is undetermined. Germline CDR1 DFQATT, CDR2 SNEGSKA (reference sequence). Trimming took off 3 bases at V and 4 bases at J, with 10 bases between the two ends. The CDR3 has 12 residues. In nucleotides, the CDR3 is TGCAGTGCTAGCAAGACTTGGTACGAGCAGTACTTC. It translates to CSASKTWYEQYF.

This clonotype was counted between two and nine times. This chain links TRBV7-9 with TRBJ1-2, with 7 bases identical to TRBD1. Germline V gene sequence: CDR1 SEHNR, CDR2 FQNEAQ (reference sequence). The V gene end was trimmed by 4 bases and the J gene end by 2 bases; junction bases not matched to a gene: 7. The CDR3 totals 15 residues. CDR3 amino acids: CASSSPIQGNYGYTF. In DNA, the CDR3 is TGTGCCAGCAGCTCCCCAATACAGGGGAACTATGGCTACACCTTC.

The table lists this clonotype with a few counts. The rearrangement links TRBV18 to TRBJ1-3; D perhaps matches TRBD1 (6 bases). Germline V CDR1 and CDR2: KGHSH, LQKENI. V was cut by 4 bases and J by 0 bases, with 13 bases left in between. The CDR3 loop spans 16 amino acids. As DNA, the CDR3 is TGTGCCAGCTCACTCTCAGGGGCAGGCTCTGGAAACACCATATATTTT. This encodes CASSLSGAGSGNTIYF.